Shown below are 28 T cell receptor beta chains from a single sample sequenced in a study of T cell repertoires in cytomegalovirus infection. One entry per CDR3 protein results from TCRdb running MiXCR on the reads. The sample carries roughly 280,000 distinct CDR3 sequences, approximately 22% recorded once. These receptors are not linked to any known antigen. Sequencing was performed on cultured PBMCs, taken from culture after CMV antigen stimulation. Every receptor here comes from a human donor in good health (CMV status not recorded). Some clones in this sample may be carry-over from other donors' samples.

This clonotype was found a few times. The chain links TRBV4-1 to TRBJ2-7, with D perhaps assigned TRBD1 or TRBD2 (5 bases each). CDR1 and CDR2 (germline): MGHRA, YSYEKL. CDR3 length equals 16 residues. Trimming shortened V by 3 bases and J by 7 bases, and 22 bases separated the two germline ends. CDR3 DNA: TGCGCCAGCAGCCATTCGTCTCGACTGGGGGTGGGAGAGCAGTACTTC. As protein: CASSHSSRLGVGEQYF.

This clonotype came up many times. The CDR3 bases are TGTGCCAGCAGTCCAGCAGGGGGCTCTGGAAACACCATATATTTT. Translating it yields CASSPAGGSGNTIYF. This rearrangement joins TRBV12-3 or TRBV12-4 to TRBJ1-3, with 7 positions matching TRBD1. Losses at the gene ends were 5 bases for V and 0 bases for J; bases not matched to a gene: 4. CDR3 length: 15 amino acids.

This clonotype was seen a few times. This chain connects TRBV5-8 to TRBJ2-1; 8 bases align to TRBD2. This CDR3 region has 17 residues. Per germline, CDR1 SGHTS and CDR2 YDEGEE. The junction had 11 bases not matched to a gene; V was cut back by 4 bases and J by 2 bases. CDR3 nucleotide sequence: TGTGCCAGCAGCCAACTTGCTATAGCGGGAACCTACAATGAGCAGTTCTTC. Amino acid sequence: CASSQLAIAGTYNEQFF.

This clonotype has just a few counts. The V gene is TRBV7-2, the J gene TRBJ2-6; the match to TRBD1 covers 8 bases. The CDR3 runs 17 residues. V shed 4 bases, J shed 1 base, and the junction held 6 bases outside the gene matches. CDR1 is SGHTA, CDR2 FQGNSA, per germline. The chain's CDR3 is CASSSGTGRSGANVLTF. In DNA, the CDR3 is TGTGCCAGCAGCTCCGGGACAGGTCGATCTGGGGCCAACGTCCTGACTTTC.

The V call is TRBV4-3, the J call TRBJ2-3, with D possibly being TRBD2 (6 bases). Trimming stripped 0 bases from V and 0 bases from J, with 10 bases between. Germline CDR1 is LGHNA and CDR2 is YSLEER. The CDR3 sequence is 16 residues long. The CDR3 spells CASSQDGGTSTDTQYF. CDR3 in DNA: TGCGCCAGCAGCCAAGATGGCGGGACGAGCACAGATACGCAGTATTTT.

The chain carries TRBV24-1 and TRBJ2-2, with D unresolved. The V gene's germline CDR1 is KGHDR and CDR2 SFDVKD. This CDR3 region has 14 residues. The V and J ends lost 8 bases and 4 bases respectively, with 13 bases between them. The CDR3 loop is CATTTEKPTGELFF. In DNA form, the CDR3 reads TGTGCCACCACGACGGAGAAACCCACCGGGGAGCTGTTTTTT.

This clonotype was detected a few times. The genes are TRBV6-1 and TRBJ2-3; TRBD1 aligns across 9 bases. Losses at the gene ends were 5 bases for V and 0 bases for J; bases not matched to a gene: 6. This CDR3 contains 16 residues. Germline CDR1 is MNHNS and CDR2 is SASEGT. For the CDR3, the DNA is TGTGCCAGCAGTCGACGGACAGGGGCCAGCACAGATACGCAGTATTTT. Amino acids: CASSRRTGASTDTQYF.

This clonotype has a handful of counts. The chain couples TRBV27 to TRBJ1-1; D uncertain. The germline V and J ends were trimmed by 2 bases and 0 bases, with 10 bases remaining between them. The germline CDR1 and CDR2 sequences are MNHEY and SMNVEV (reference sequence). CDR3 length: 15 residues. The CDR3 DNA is TGTGCCAGCAGTTTAATGGGCAGAGTGAACACTGAAGCTTTCTTT. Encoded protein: CASSLMGRVNTEAFF.

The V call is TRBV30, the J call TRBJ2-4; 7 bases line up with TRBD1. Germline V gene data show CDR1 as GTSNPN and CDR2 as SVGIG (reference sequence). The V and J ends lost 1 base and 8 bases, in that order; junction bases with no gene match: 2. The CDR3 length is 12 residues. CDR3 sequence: CAWSGDSYIQYF. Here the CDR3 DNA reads TGTGCCTGGAGTGGGGACAGCTACATTCAGTACTTC.

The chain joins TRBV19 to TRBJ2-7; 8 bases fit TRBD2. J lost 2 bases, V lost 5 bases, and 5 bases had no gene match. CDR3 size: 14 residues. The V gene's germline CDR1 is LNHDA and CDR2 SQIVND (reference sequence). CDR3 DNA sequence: TGTGCCAGTAGTCCCATAGCGGGAACCTACGAGCAGTACTTC. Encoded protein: CASSPIAGTYEQYF.

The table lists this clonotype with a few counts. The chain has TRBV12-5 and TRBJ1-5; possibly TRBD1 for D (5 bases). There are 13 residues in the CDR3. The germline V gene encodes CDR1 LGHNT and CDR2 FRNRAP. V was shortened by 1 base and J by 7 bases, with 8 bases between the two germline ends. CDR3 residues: CASGLGDRQPQHF. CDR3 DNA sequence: TGTGCTAGTGGTTTGGGGGACCGGCAGCCCCAGCATTTT.

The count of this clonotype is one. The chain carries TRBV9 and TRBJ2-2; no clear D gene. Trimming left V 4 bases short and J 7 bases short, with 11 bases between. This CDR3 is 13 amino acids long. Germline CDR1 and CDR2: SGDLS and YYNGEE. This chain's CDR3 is CASSTRTGGELFF. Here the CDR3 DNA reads TGTGCCAGCAGCACCCGGACCGGCGGGGAGCTGTTTTTT.

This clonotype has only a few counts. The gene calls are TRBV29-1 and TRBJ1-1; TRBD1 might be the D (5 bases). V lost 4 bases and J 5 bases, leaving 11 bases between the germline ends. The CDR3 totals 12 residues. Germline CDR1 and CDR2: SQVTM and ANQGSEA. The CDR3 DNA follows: TGCAGCGTTGTTAGCAGGGTTACTGAAGCTTTCTTT. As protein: CSVVSRVTEAFF.

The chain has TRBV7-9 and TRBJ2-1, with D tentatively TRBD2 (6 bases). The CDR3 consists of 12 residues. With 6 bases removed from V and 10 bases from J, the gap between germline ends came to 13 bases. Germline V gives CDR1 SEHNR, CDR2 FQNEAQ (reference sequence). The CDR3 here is CASRPPRGEQFF. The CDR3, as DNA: TGTGCCAGCAGACCCCCCCGGGGGGAGCAGTTCTTC.

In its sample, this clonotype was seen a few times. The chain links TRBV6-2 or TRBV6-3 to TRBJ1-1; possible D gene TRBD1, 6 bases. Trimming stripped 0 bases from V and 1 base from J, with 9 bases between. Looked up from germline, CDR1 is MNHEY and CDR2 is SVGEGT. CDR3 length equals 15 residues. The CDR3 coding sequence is TGTGCCAGCAGTTACTCCCCGACAGGGAACACTGAAGCTTTCTTT. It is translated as CASSYSPTGNTEAFF.

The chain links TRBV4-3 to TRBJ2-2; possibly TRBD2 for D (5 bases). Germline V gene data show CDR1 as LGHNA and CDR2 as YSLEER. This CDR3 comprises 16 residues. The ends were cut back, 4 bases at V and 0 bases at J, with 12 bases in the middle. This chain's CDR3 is CASSLIPGANTGELFF. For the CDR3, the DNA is TGCGCCAGCAGCCTAATTCCCGGGGCGAACACCGGGGAGCTGTTTTTT.

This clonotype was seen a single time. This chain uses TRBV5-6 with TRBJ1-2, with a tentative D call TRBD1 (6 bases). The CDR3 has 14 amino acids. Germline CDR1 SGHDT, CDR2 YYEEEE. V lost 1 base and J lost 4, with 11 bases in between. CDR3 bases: TGTGCCAGCAGCTTGCAACAGGGCGCCTATGGCTACACCTTC. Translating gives CASSLQQGAYGYTF.

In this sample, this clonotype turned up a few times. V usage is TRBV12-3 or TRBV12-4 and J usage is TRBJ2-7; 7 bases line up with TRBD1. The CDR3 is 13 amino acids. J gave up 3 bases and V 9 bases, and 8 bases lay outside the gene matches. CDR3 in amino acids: CASLLQGRYEQYF. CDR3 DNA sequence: TGTGCCAGTCTCCTACAGGGGCGCTACGAGCAGTACTTC.

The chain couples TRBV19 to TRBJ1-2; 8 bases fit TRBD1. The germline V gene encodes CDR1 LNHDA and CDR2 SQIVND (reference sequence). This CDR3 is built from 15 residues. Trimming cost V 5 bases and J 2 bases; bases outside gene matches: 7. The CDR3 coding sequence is TGTGCCAGTAGTGCGGGGACAGGTGGGAACTATGGCTACACCTTC. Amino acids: CASSAGTGGNYGYTF.

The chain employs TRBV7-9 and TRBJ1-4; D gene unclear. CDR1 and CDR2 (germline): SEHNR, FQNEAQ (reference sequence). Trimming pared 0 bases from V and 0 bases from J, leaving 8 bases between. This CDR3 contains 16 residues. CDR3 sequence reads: CASSLATIATNEKLFF. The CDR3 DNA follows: TGTGCCAGCAGCTTAGCGACGATTGCAACTAATGAAAAACTGTTTTTT.

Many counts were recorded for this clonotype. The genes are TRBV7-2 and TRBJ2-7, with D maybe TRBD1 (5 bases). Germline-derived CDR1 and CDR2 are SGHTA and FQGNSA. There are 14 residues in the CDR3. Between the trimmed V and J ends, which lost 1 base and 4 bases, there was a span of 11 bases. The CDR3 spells CASSLGRQQYEQYF. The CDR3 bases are TGTGCCAGCAGCTTAGGGAGACAGCAATACGAGCAGTACTTC.

The CDR3 loop reads CASSFQSYTGELFF. The CDR3 DNA sequence: TGTGCCAGCAGCTTCCAAAGCTACACCGGGGAGCTGTTTTTT. V and J are TRBV7-9 and TRBJ2-2; D gene uncertain. The CDR3 contains 14 residues. Looked up from germline, CDR1 is SEHNR and CDR2 is FQNEAQ (reference sequence). Between the trimmed V and J ends, which lost 3 bases and 3 bases, there was a span of 8 bases.

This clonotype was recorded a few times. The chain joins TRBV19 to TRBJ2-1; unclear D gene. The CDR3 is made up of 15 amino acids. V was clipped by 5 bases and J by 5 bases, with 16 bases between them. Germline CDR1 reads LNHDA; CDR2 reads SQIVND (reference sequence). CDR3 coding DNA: TGTGCCAGTAGTGCCCATGGAAAGGCTGACAATGAGCAGTTCTTC. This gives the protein CASSAHGKADNEQFF.

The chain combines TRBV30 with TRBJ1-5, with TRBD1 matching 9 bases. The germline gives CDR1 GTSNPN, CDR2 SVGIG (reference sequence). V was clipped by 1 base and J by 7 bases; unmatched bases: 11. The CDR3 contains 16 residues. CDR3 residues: CAWSAAGTGSRQPQHF. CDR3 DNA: TGTGCCTGGAGTGCTGCCGGGACAGGGTCACGACAGCCCCAGCATTTT.

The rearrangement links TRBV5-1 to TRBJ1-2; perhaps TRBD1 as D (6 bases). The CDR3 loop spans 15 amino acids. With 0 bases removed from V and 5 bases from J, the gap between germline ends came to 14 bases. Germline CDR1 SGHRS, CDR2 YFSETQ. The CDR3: CASSLDQGQTYGYTF. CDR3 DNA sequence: TGCGCCAGCAGCTTGGATCAAGGACAGACGTATGGCTACACCTTC.

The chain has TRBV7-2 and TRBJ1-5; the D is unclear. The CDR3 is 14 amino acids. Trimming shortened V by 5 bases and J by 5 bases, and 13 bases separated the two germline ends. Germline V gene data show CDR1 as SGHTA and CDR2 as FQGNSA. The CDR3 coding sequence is TGTGCCAGCAGCCTTGACGGGATGGATCAGCCCCAGCATTTT. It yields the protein CASSLDGMDQPQHF.

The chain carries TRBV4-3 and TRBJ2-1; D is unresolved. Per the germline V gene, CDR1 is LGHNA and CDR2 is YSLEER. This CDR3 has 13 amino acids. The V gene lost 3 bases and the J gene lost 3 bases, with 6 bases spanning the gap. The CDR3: CASSQYSYNEQFF. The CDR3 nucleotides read TGCGCCAGCAGCCAGTACAGCTACAATGAGCAGTTCTTC.

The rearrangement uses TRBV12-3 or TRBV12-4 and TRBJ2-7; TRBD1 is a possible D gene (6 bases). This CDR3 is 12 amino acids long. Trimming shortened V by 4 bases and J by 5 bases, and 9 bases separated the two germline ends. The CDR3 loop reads CASSSRGNEQYF. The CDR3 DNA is TGTGCCAGCAGTTCCAGGGGAAACGAGCAGTACTTC.